The 13 T cell receptor beta chains given below trace back to one sample, sequenced in a study of control samples from healthy donors and cancer patients. TCRdb's table, derived via immunoSEQ multiplex PCR, lists solely in-frame clones and lacks some. Counted here are approximately 170,000 clones, roughly 89% occurring once; the ten biggest clones make up 1.2% to 1.5%. The specimen sequenced was blood. These receptors were collected from a woman aged 45-59 years in good health.

V and J are TRBV10-3 and TRBJ1-4; possibly TRBD1 for D (5 bases). This CDR3 has 16 residues. CDR1 ENHRY and CDR2 SYGVKD come from the germline V gene. The germline V and J ends were trimmed by 2 bases and 6 bases, with 16 bases remaining between them. CDR3: CAISEGGRGRHEKLFF. In DNA, the CDR3 is TGTGCCATCAGTGAGGGGGGGAGGGGACGCCATGAAAAACTGTTTTTT.

V is TRBV5-6 and J is TRBJ1-6, with D possibly matching TRBD1 (5 bases). The V gene lost 0 bases and the J gene lost 8 bases, with 6 bases spanning the gap. Germline V gives CDR1 SGHDT, CDR2 YYEEEE. The CDR3 length is 13 residues. This CDR3 is CASSLGRDSPLHF. CDR3 nucleotide sequence: TGTGCCAGCAGCTTGGGCAGGGATTCACCCCTCCACTTT.

The chain couples TRBV5-1 to TRBJ1-3; TRBD1 matches at 9 bases. The CDR3 contains 16 residues. CDR1 SGHRS and CDR2 YFSETQ come from the germline V gene. The junction had 7 bases not matched to a gene; V was cut back by 3 bases and J by 3 bases. The CDR3 loop is CASSSTGGANGNTIYF. The CDR3 region has the DNA TGCGCCAGCAGCTCTACAGGGGGCGCGAATGGAAACACCATATATTTT.

J is TRBJ2-2 and V is TRBV14; D is perhaps TRBD1 (6 bases). V shed 4 bases and J shed 5 bases, with 23 bases lying between them. This CDR3 comprises 18 residues. CDR1 and CDR2 (germline): SGHDN, FVKESK. This CDR3 reads CASSRSLWGQGQTGELFF. As DNA, the CDR3 is TGTGCCAGCAGCCGTTCTCTTTGGGGGCAGGGGCAGACCGGGGAGCTGTTTTTT. Supplemented by reference TRBV14 and TRBJ2-2, the full variable domain reads EAGVTQFPSHSVIEKGQTVTLRCDPISGHDNLYWYRRVMGKEIKFLLHFVKESKQDESGMPNNRFLAERTGGTYSTLKVQPAELEDSGVYFCASSRSLWGQGQTGELFFGEGSRLTVL.

The rearrangement joins TRBV27 to TRBJ1-1; no definite D call. CDR1 and CDR2 (germline): MNHEY, SMNVEV (reference sequence). The V gene lost 4 bases and the J gene lost 5 bases, with 20 bases spanning the gap. The CDR3 runs to 16 residues. In nucleotides, the CDR3 is TGTGCCAGCAGTTCCCTGGGGTCAGGCGGCGGAACTGAAGCTTTCTTT. Translating it yields CASSSLGSGGGTEAFF.

This clone came up once. The chain has TRBV30 and TRBJ2-2; possible D gene TRBD2, 5 bases. The germline V and J ends were trimmed by 1 base and 1 base, with 10 bases remaining between them. From germline, CDR1 is GTSNPN and CDR2 SVGIG (reference sequence). This CDR3 is 15 amino acids long. The CDR3 loop is CAWSAGLLNTGELFF. Written as DNA, the CDR3 is TGTGCCTGGAGTGCAGGACTTCTGAACACCGGGGAGCTGTTTTTT.

The V and J genes are TRBV19 and TRBJ1-2, with a tentative D call TRBD1 (5 bases). V lost 3 bases, J lost 6 bases, and 14 bases lay in between. CDR1 LNHDA and CDR2 SQIVND come from the germline V gene (reference sequence). CDR3 length: 14 residues. The CDR3 loop is CASSIQREGDGYTF. CDR3 nucleotides: TGTGCCAGTAGTATTCAAAGGGAAGGGGATGGCTACACCTTC.

The genes are TRBV13 and TRBJ2-2, with D perhaps TRBD1 (5 bases). Trimming shortened V by 3 bases and J by 9 bases, and 14 bases separated the two germline ends. The CDR3 extends over 14 amino acids. The germline V gene has CDR1 PRHDT and CDR2 FYEKMQ (reference sequence). DNA of the CDR3: TGTGCCAGCAGCTTGGGCAGGGTTATGCGGGAGCTGTTTTTT. This translates into CASSLGRVMRELFF.

The chain carries TRBV5-8 and TRBJ2-5; 8 bases line up with TRBD2. Trimming at V came to 0 bases and at J to 2 bases, leaving 3 bases not matched to a gene. The germline gives CDR1 SGHTS, CDR2 YDEGEE. CDR3 length: 15 amino acids. The CDR3 protein is CASSLGGTSQETQYF. The CDR3 coding sequence is TGTGCCAGCAGCTTGGGGGGGACTAGTCAAGAGACCCAGTACTTC. Supplemented by reference TRBV5-8 and TRBJ2-5, the full variable domain reads EAGVTQSPTHLIKTRGQQATLRCSPISGHTSVYWYQQALGLGLQFLLWYDEGEERNRGNFPPRFSGRQFPNYSSELNVNALELEDSALYLCASSLGGTSQETQYFGPGTRLLVL.

This chain uses TRBV19 with TRBJ2-7; TRBD1 agrees at 8 bases. The J segment lost 2 bases and the V segment lost 5 bases, leaving 8 bases of the junction unmatched. This CDR3 is 15 amino acids long. CDR1 and CDR2 (germline): LNHDA, SQIVND (reference sequence). The CDR3 sequence: CASSLTGTGTYEQYF. Here the CDR3 DNA reads TGTGCCAGTAGTCTGACAGGGACAGGAACCTACGAGCAGTACTTC.

The chain is built from TRBV3-1 (or the pseudogene TRBV3-2) and TRBJ1-2; D is unresolved. The germline V gene encodes CDR1 LGHDT and CDR2 YNNKEL (reference sequence). V lost 0 bases to trimming and J lost 7 bases, with 12 bases between them. CDR3 length: 14 amino acids. Here the CDR3 reads CASSQDPIPGGYTF. The CDR3 DNA is TGTGCCAGCAGCCAAGATCCCATCCCGGGTGGCTACACCTTC.

CDR3 DNA sequence: TGTGCCAGCAGCTCGGGGGCAGTCACTGAAGCTTTCTTT. Protein: CASSSGAVTEAFF. The chain joins TRBV11-2 to TRBJ1-1, with D perhaps TRBD1 (6 bases). In germline, CDR1 is SGHAT, CDR2 FQNNGV. This CDR3 is built from 13 residues. V lost 4 bases, J lost 4 bases, and 10 bases lay in between. The whole variable domain, remainder taken from reference TRBV11-2 and TRBJ1-1, is EAGVAQSPRYKIIEKRQSVAFWCNPISGHATLYWYQQILGQGPKLLIQFQNNGVVDDSQLPKDRFSAERLKGVDSTLKIQPAKLEDSAVYLCASSSGAVTEAFFGQGTRLTVV.

The V and J genes are TRBV5-1 and TRBJ2-5; D may match TRBD1 or TRBD2 (5 bases each). The V gene lost 4 bases and the J gene lost 1 base, with 11 bases spanning the gap. The CDR3 spans 14 residues. The germline V gene encodes CDR1 SGHRS and CDR2 YFSETQ. The CDR3 here is CASSHGTSQETQYF. Here the CDR3 DNA reads TGCGCCAGCAGCCATGGGACCAGCCAAGAGACCCAGTACTTC. Full variable domain (rest looked up from reference TRBV5-1 and TRBJ2-5): KAGVTQTPRYLIKTRGQQVTLSCSPISGHRSVSWYQQTPGQGLQFLFEYFSETQRNKGNFPGRFSGRQFSNSRSEMNVSTLELGDSALYLCASSHGTSQETQYFGPGTRLLVL.